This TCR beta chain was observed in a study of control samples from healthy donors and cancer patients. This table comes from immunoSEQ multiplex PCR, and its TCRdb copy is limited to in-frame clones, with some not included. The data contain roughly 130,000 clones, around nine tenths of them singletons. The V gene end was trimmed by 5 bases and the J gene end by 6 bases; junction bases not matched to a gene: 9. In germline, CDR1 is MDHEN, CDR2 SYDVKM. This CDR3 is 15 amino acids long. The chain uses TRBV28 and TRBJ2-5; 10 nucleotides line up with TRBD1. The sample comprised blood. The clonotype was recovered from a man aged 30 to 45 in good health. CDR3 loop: CASSTGQGVLKTQYF. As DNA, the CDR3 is TGTGCCAGCAGTACCGGACAGGGGGTGTTGAAGACCCAGTACTTC.